This TCR beta chain was sequenced for a study of shared clonotypes between healthy human individuals. As for the study in general: Two women and a few men aged 18 to 49 served as donors. Study-wide findings and caveats: Sequencing depth was expected to affect clonotype sharing among donors.

A note on this clone: Its target is unknown.

Using immunoSEQ multiplex PCR, the repertoire was profiled, and TCRdb retains in-frame clones only, with some absent. Of about 690,000 clones listed, around 91% are singletons. Adults of Caucasian background living in Nashville, Tennessee made up all donors. Sequencing was done on a sample of memory CD8+ T cells from PBMCs. Subset meaning: CD45RO+ cells pooled with CCR7-negative TemRA cells. The TCR originated in a man between 18 and 35 years old in good health. Some clones in this sample may be carry-over from other donors' samples.

The CDR3 spells CASSPRRAGYEQYF. The CDR3 bases are TGTGCCAGCAGCCCTCGTCGGGCGGGGTACGAGCAGTACTTC. The V and J genes are TRBV9 and TRBJ2-7, with a possible D match to TRBD2 (6 bases). The CDR3 has 14 residues. The germline gives CDR1 SGDLS, CDR2 YYNGEE. Trimming pared 4 bases from V and 4 bases from J, leaving 15 bases between.